This record covers a single T cell receptor beta chain. Per the germline V gene, CDR1 is SGHVS and CDR2 is FQNEAQ. CDR3 length: 13 residues. The V end was cut by 1 base, the J end by 4 bases, with 7 bases between. This sample is drawn from a study of OX40 agonist ivuxolimab in advanced cancers. Study as a whole: Hepatocellular carcinoma, melanoma, renal cell or head and neck cancer occurred in dose-escalation patients.

Some clones are missing from TCRdb's copy, which holds only in-frame ones; the method was immunoSEQ multiplex PCR. The repertoire consists of more than 45,000 clones, with around nine tenths occurring once and the leading ten covering about 7.8%. The genes are TRBV7-8 and TRBJ1-2, with no clear D. This sequence was found in an adult with an advanced solid tumor such as melanoma, head and neck, liver or kidney cancer. The sample in question was CD4+ or CD8+ T cells sorted from blood, obtained in a trial of the OX40 agonist ivuxolimab. The CDR3 bases are TGTGCCAGCAGCTTAGGAGCTGCCTATGGCTACACCTTC. Its protein is CASSLGAAYGYTF.